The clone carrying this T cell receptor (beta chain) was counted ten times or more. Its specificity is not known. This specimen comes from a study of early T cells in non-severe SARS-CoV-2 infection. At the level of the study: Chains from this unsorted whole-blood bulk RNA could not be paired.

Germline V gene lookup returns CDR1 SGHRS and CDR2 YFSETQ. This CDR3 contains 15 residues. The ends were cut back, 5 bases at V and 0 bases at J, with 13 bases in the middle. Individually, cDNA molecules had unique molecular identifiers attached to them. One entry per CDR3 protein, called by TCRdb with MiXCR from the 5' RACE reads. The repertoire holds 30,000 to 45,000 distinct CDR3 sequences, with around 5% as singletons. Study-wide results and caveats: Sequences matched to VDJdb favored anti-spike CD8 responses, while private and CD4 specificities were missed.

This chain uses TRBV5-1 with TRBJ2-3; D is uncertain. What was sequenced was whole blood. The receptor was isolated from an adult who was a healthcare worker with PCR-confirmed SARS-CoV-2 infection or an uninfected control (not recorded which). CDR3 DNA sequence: TGCGCCAGCAGGTTACAAGGGAAAAGCACAGATACGCAGTATTTT. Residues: CASRLQGKSTDTQYF. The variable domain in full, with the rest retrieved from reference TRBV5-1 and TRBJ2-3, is KAGVTQTPRYLIKTRGQQVTLSCSPISGHRSVSWYQQTPGQGLQFLFEYFSETQRNKGNFPGRFSGRQFSNSRSEMNVSTLELGDSALYLCASRLQGKSTDTQYFGPGTRLTVL.